Sequencing of this TCR beta chain was carried out in a study of T cell responses to AZD1222 COVID-19 vaccine. With regard to this clone: The antigen remains undetermined.

Germline CDR1 is GTSNPN and CDR2 is SVGIG (reference sequence). Losses at the gene ends were 3 bases for V and 1 base for J; bases not matched to a gene: 6. CDR3 length equals 15 residues. Points from the study as a whole: After two AZD1222 doses, spike-specific TCR breadth and depth rose versus day 0. Donors skewed white British and female; clonal diversity was possibly underestimated. Repertoires were sampled only after the peak T cell response. Only 5 or 6 people who got AZD1222 tested seropositive at baseline.

Profiled with immunoSEQ multiplex PCR; TCRdb holds only in-frame clones, not every one. The sample lists approximately 80,000 clones; 80% were seen once. The source was peripheral blood, collected on day 0 of AZD1222 vaccination. The V and J genes are TRBV30 and TRBJ1-5, with TRBD1 matching over 7 bases. The TCR originated in an adult in good health. The DNA for the CDR3 is TGTGCCTGGAGCCTCCGGGACAGAAGCAATCAGCCCCAGCATTTT. Protein: CAWSLRDRSNQPQHF.